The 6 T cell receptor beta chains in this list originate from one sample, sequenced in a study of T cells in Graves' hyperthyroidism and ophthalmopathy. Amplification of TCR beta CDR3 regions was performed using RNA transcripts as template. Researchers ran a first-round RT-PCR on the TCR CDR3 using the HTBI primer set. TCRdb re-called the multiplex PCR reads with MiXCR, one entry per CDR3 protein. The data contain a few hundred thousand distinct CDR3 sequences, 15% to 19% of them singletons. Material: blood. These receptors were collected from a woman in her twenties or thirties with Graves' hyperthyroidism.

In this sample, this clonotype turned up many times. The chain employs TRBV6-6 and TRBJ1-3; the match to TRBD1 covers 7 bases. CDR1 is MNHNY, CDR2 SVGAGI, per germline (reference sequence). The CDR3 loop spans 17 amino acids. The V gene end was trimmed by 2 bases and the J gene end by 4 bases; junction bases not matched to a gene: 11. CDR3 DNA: TGTGCCAGCAGTTACGGTGCCCCCGGGACAGAAGGAAACACCATATATTTT. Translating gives CASSYGAPGTEGNTIYF.

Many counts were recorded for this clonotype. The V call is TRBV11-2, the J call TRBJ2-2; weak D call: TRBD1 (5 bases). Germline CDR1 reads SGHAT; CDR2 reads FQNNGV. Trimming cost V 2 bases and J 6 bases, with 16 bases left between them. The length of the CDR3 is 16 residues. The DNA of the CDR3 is TGTGCCAGCAGCTTAAACTTCCAGGGAAATGCCGGGGAGCTGTTTTTT. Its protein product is CASSLNFQGNAGELFF.

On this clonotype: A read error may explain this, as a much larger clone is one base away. The CDR3 sequence: CASRGAAGQVYDEQFF. The CDR3, as DNA: TGTGCCAGCAGGGGGGCAGCGGGACAGGTGTACGATGAGCAGTTCTTC. V and J are TRBV27 and TRBJ2-1, with D perhaps TRBD1 (8 bases). From germline, CDR1 is MNHEY and CDR2 SMNVEV (reference sequence). The V end lost 6 bases, the J end lost 8 bases, and 23 bases lay between the germline ends. The CDR3 is made up of 16 amino acids.

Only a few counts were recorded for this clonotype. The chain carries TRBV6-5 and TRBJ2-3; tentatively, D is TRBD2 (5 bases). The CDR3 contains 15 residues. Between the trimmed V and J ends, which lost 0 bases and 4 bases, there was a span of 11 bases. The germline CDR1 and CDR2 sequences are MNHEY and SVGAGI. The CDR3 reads CASSYSLGSPDTQYF. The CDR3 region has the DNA TGTGCCAGCAGTTACTCGTTGGGGAGCCCAGATACGCAGTATTTT.

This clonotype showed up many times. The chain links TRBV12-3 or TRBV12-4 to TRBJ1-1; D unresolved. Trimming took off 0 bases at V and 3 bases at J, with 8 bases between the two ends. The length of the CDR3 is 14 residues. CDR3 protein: CASSLAGSYTEAFF. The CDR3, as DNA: TGTGCCAGCAGTTTAGCGGGCAGCTACACTGAAGCTTTCTTT.

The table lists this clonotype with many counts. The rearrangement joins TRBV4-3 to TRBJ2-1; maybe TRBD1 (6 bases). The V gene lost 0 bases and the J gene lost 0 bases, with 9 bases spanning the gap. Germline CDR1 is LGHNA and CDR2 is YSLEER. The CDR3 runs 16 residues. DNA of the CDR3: TGCGCCAGCAGCCAAGATAGGGACACCTCCTACAATGAGCAGTTCTTC. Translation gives CASSQDRDTSYNEQFF.